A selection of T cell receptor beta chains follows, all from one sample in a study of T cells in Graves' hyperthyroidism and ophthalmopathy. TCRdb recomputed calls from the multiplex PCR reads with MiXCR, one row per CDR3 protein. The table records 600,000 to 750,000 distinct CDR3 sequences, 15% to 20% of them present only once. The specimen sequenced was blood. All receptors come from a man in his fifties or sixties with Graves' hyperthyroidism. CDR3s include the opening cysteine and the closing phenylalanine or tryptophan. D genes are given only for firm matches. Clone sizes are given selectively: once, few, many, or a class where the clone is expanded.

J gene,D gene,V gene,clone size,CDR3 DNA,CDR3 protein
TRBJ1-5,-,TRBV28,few,TGTGCCAGCAGTTTAAGGCGTCAGGCTGGTACCGGGGGACAGCCCCAGCATTTT,CASSLRRQAGTGGQPQHF
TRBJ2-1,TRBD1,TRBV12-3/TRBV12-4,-,TGTGCCAGCAGCCCCGGGACAGGGGAGGCGAATGAGCAGTTCTTC,CASSPGTGEANEQFF
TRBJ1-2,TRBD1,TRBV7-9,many,TGTGCCAGCAGCAGACCCGGGACAGGCTCCCCCTATGGCTACACCTTC,CASSRPGTGSPYGYTF
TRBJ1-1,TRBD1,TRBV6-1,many,TGTGCCAGCAGTAACGACAGGGGAGGGACTGAAGCTTTCTTT,CASSNDRGGTEAFF
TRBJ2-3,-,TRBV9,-,TGTGCCAGCAGCATACCTTCTAGTGGAGACAGCACAGATACGCAGTATTTT,CASSIPSSGDSTDTQYF
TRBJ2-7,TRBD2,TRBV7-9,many,TGTGCCAGCAGCCCAGGTGGGGCCGGGGGGTACGAGCAGTACTTC,CASSPGGAGGYEQYF
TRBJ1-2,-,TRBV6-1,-,TGTGCCAGCAGTCAGTTGGGGGAGAACTATGGCTACACCTTC,CASSQLGENYGYTF
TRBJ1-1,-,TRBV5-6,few,TGTGCCAGCAGCCCCGGGACACGATTGAACACTGAAGCTTTCTTT,CASSPGTRLNTEAFF
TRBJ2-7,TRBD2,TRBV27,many,TGTGCCAGCAGTTTACTACTAGCGGGAGTTCACGAGCAGTACTTC,CASSLLLAGVHEQYF
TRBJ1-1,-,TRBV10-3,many,TGTGCCAGCGCAGGGGTAACTGAAGCTTTCTTT,CASAGVTEAFF
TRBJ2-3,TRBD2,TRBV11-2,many,TGTGCCAGCAGCCTAGGTTGGCGGGAGGCTGGAGATACGCAGTATTTT,CASSLGWREAGDTQYF
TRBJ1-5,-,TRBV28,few,TGTGCCAGCGGTGGACAATTTAGCAATCAGCCCCAGCATTTT,CASGGQFSNQPQHF
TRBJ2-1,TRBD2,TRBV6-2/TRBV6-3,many,TGTGCCAGCAGGAGAGCGGGAGTAACCTACAATGAGCAGTTCTTC,CASRRAGVTYNEQFF
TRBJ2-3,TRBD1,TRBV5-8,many,TGTGCCAGCTCTTGGAGAGGGGCGACAGGGGCAGATACGCAGTATTTT,CASSWRGATGADTQYF
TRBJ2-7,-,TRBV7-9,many,TGTGCCAGCAGCTCCAGGTTTTCATCCTCCTACGAGCAGTACTTC,CASSSRFSSSYEQYF
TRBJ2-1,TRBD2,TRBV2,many,TGTGCCACTCAACCTAGCGGGAGGGCCGGGGGTGAGCAGTTCTTC,CATQPSGRAGGEQFF
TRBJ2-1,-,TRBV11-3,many,TGTGCCAGCAGCTTCGGGACGCGGTCCTACAATGAGCAGTTCTTC,CASSFGTRSYNEQFF
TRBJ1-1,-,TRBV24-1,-,TGTGCTTCCAGCGCGGGGGGCTCGAACACTGAAGCTTTCTTT,CASSAGGSNTEAFF
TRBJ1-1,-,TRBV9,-,TGTGCCAGCAGCGTAGAAGAGAGCACTGAAGCTTTCTTT,CASSVEESTEAFF
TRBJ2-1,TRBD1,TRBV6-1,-,TGTGCCAGCAGCTCGAAGAAATCGCCAGGGGGCTGGTCCTACAATGAGCAGTTCTTC,CASSSKKSPGGWSYNEQFF
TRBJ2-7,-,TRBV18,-,TGTGCCAGCGCACCCGCCAGGGTCGAGCAGTACTTC,CASAPARVEQYF
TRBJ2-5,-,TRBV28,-,TGTGCCAGCAGCCCAGAGGTTTGGGAGACCCAGTACTTC,CASSPEVWETQYF
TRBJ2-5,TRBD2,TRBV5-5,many,TGTGCCAGCAGGCAAAGCGGACTAGCGGGAGAGACCCAGTACTTC,CASRQSGLAGETQYF
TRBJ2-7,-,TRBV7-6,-,TGTGCCAGCAGCTTAGCGTCCAGCACTCCTTACGAGCAGTACTTC,CASSLASSTPYEQYF
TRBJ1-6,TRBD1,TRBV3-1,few,TGTGCCAGCGGGGGACAGGGGAATTCACCCCTCCACTTT,CASGGQGNSPLHF
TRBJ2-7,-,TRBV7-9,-,TGTGCCAGCAGCCCCAATAGCGGATACGAGCAGTACTTC,CASSPNSGYEQYF
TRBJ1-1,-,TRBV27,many,TGTGCCAGCAGCCTTATGAGGGGCTTGGGTAACACTGAAGCTTTCTTT,CASSLMRGLGNTEAFF
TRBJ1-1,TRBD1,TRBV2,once,TGTGCCAGCAGGGCCGGGGACAGGAACACTGAAGCTTTCTTT,CASRAGDRNTEAFF
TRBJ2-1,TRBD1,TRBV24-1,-,TGTGCCACCAGTGATTTCGGGACAGGGGTGGATGAGCAGTTCTTC,CATSDFGTGVDEQFF
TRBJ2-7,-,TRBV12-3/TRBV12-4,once,TGTGCCAGCAGTTTAGCGGGAGGCGCCTACGGGCAGTACTTC,CASSLAGGAYGQYF
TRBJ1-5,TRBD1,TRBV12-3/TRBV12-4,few,TGTGCCAGCAGTTACGGGACAGATAGCAATCAGCCCCAGCATTTT,CASSYGTDSNQPQHF
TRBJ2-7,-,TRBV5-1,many,TGCGCCAGCAGCTGGGATTTCAGCGAGCAGTACTTC,CASSWDFSEQYF
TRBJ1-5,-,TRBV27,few,TGTGCCAGCGCTTTTACAGGGTTACAGCCCCAGCATTTT,CASAFTGLQPQHF
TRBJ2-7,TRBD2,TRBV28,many,TGTGCCAGCACCACGGGGACTAGCGGGAAGGTCTACGAGCAGTACTTC,CASTTGTSGKVYEQYF
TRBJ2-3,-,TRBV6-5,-,TGTGCCAGCAGTTTTGGCTCTGGCACAGATACGCAGTATTTT,CASSFGSGTDTQYF
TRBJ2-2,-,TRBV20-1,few,TGCAGTGCTAGGTGGGGTCAGGGGTTGAACACCGGGGAGCTGTTTTTT,CSARWGQGLNTGELFF
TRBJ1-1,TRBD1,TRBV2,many,TGTGCCAGCAGTGAGGGGGTCCCGGGACAGGGTTGGGAAGCTTTCTTT,CASSEGVPGQGWEAFF
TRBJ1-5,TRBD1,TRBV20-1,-,TGCAGTGCCCTATCGACAGGGGGCGGGTATCAGCCCCAGCATTTT,CSALSTGGGYQPQHF
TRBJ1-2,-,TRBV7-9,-,TGTGCCAGCAGCTCCCCCCTCAGGGATCGGGTTTATGGCTACACCTTC,CASSSPLRDRVYGYTF
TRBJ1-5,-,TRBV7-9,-,TGTGCCAGCAGCAAACAGCGAAATCAGCCCCAGCATTTT,CASSKQRNQPQHF
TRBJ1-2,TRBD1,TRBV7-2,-,TGTGCCAGCAGCTTATCCCCAGGGGGACACAACTATGGCTACACCTTC,CASSLSPGGHNYGYTF
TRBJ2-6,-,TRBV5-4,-,TGTGCCAGCAGCCCCGGACTGGAGCTGACTTTC,CASSPGLELTF
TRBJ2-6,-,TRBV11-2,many,TGTGCCAGCAGCTTAGGCACAGCAGCTGGGGCCAACGTCCTGACTTTC,CASSLGTAAGANVLTF
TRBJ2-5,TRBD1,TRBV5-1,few,TGCGCCAGCAGCCCGACAGGGCACGAGACCCAGTACTTC,CASSPTGHETQYF
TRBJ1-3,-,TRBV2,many,TGTGCCAGCAGTCACAGCTCTGGAAACACCATATATTTT,CASSHSSGNTIYF
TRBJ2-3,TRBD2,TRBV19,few,TGTGCCAGCCGACCCCCGGGACTAAGCACAGATACGCAGTATTTT,CASRPPGLSTDTQYF
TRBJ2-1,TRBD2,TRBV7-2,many,TGTGCCAGCAGAGCCGGGACTAGGAGCTCCTACAATGAGCAGTTCTTC,CASRAGTRSSYNEQFF
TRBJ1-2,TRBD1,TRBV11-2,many,TGTGCCAGCAGCTTCCCGGACAGGGCCCATGGCTACACCTTC,CASSFPDRAHGYTF